This is a list of T cell receptor beta chains from one sample in a study of somatic mutations in cytotoxic T cells in rheumatoid arthritis. Some clones are missing from TCRdb's copy, which holds only in-frame ones; the method was immunoSEQ multiplex PCR. In the table there are around 19,000 clones, roughly four fifths of which are singletons. Sequencing used CD8+ T cells sorted from blood. The receptors stem from an adult with rheumatoid arthritis. Each CDR3 is given with its conserved first and last residue. A D gene is named only where the DNA matches it firmly. Clone size is not always given. Where it is, it says once, few, many or a class for expanded clones.

D gene: -
clone size: medium-sized
J gene: TRBJ2-7
V gene: TRBV7-9
CDR3 DNA: TGTGCCAGCAGCCTTAGCGCCAGCTCCTACGAGCAGTACTTC
CDR3 protein: CASSLSASSYEQYF

D gene: TRBD2
clone size: -
J gene: TRBJ2-3
V gene: TRBV13
CDR3 DNA: TGTGCCAGCAGCTTGTCCTTAGCGGGAGGGCCCAAAGATACGCAGTATTTT
CDR3 protein: CASSLSLAGGPKDTQYF

D gene: TRBD2
clone size: -
J gene: TRBJ2-3
V gene: TRBV9
CDR3 DNA: TGTGCCAGCAGCGTCGCTCCGGTAGCGGGAGGGCCGACAGATACGCAGTATTTT
CDR3 protein: CASSVAPVAGGPTDTQYF

D gene: -
clone size: -
J gene: TRBJ1-2
V gene: TRBV4-1
CDR3 DNA: TGCGCCAGCAGCCAGGGACTTTACTATGGCTACACCTTC
CDR3 protein: CASSQGLYYGYTF

D gene: -
clone size: -
J gene: TRBJ2-5
V gene: TRBV3-1/TRBV3-2
CDR3 DNA: TGTGCCAGCAGCCCCCTTCAGTACTTC
CDR3 protein: CASSPLQYF

D gene: TRBD1
clone size: -
J gene: TRBJ2-7
V gene: TRBV6-5
CDR3 DNA: TGTGCCAGCAGTTACCGGACAGGGGCTAACGAGCAGTACTTC
CDR3 protein: CASSYRTGANEQYF

D gene: -
clone size: -
J gene: TRBJ1-2
V gene: TRBV18
CDR3 DNA: TGTGCCAGCCCAATTCCACAGGTGACCTATGGCTACACCTTC
CDR3 protein: CASPIPQVTYGYTF

D gene: -
clone size: -
J gene: TRBJ2-1
V gene: TRBV14
CDR3 DNA: TGTGCCAGCAGCCATATACTGGGGGGCTCCTACAATGAGCAGTTCTTC
CDR3 protein: CASSHILGGSYNEQFF

D gene: TRBD1
clone size: -
J gene: TRBJ1-3
V gene: TRBV10-2
CDR3 DNA: TGCGCCAGCAGTGACGCCAGGGGGCTTGGAAACACCATATATTTT
CDR3 protein: CASSDARGLGNTIYF

D gene: -
clone size: -
J gene: TRBJ2-7
V gene: TRBV5-6
CDR3 DNA: TGTGCCAGCAGCTCCGGTCTCCGAGTCTACGAGCAGTACTTC
CDR3 protein: CASSSGLRVYEQYF

D gene: TRBD2
clone size: -
J gene: TRBJ2-7
V gene: TRBV6-6
CDR3 DNA: TGTGCCAGCAGGAGGACTAGCGGGGCTTACGAGCAGTACTTC
CDR3 protein: CASRRTSGAYEQYF

D gene: -
clone size: -
J gene: TRBJ1-1
V gene: TRBV10-2
CDR3 DNA: TGCGCCAGCAGTGAAACGGACAGGAACACTGAAGCTTTCTTT
CDR3 protein: CASSETDRNTEAFF

D gene: TRBD1
clone size: -
J gene: TRBJ2-3
V gene: TRBV6-4
CDR3 DNA: TGTGCCACCGGGACAGGGGGGACAGATACGCAGTATTTT
CDR3 protein: CATGTGGTDTQYF

D gene: -
clone size: -
J gene: TRBJ2-1
V gene: TRBV19
CDR3 DNA: TGTGCCAGTAGTATTGGGTTGGGCGCCCGGCGGACCAATGAGCAGTTCTTC
CDR3 protein: CASSIGLGARRTNEQFF

D gene: TRBD2
clone size: -
J gene: TRBJ2-7
V gene: TRBV6-5
CDR3 DNA: TGTGCCACAAGACTAGCGGGAGTTTACGAGCAGTACTTC
CDR3 protein: CATRLAGVYEQYF

D gene: -
clone size: -
J gene: TRBJ2-7
V gene: TRBV5-6
CDR3 DNA: TGTGCCAGCAGCTTGGACGGGAGTTTCCCCTACGAGCAGTACTTC
CDR3 protein: CASSLDGSFPYEQYF

D gene: -
clone size: -
J gene: TRBJ1-1
V gene: TRBV19
CDR3 DNA: TGTGCCAGTAGTAACCTGTGGGGGCTGGACACTGAAGCTTTCTTT
CDR3 protein: CASSNLWGLDTEAFF

D gene: TRBD2
clone size: few
J gene: TRBJ2-3
V gene: TRBV7-2
CDR3 DNA: TGTGCCAGCAGCTTATGGGGCGGGGGTAGCACAGATACGCAGTATTTT
CDR3 protein: CASSLWGGGSTDTQYF

D gene: -
clone size: few
J gene: TRBJ2-1
V gene: TRBV6-4
CDR3 DNA: TGTGCCAGCAGCACCACCGGGACTCAGGAGGAGCAGTTCTTC
CDR3 protein: CASSTTGTQEEQFF

D gene: -
clone size: -
J gene: TRBJ2-7
V gene: TRBV6-5
CDR3 DNA: TGTGCCAGCAGTTACGGCCCAGAGGGATCCTACGAGCAGTACTTC
CDR3 protein: CASSYGPEGSYEQYF

D gene: -
clone size: -
J gene: TRBJ1-2
V gene: TRBV4-1
CDR3 DNA: TGCGCCAGCAGCCAAGATTTACACAGTGTCGGCTACACCTTC
CDR3 protein: CASSQDLHSVGYTF

D gene: TRBD1
clone size: -
J gene: TRBJ1-2
V gene: TRBV14
CDR3 DNA: TGTGCCAGCAGCCAAAAGGGGGCTGTCTATGGCTACACCTTC
CDR3 protein: CASSQKGAVYGYTF

D gene: -
clone size: -
J gene: TRBJ2-1
V gene: TRBV7-3
CDR3 DNA: TGTGCCAGCAGCTTAATGGGTACCCTCCACAATGAGCAGTTCTTC
CDR3 protein: CASSLMGTLHNEQFF

D gene: TRBD2
clone size: -
J gene: TRBJ2-7
V gene: TRBV4-2
CDR3 DNA: TGTGCCAGCAGCCCGGGACTAGCGGGGGTGAACGAGCAGTACTTC
CDR3 protein: CASSPGLAGVNEQYF

D gene: -
clone size: -
J gene: TRBJ2-2
V gene: TRBV6-1
CDR3 DNA: TGTGCCAGCAAAGGGGCTAGTGATACCGGGGAGCTGTTTTTT
CDR3 protein: CASKGASDTGELFF

D gene: -
clone size: -
J gene: TRBJ2-7
V gene: TRBV23-1
CDR3 DNA: TGCGCCACCCTCACGGTTTTCCCCTACGAGCAGTACTTC
CDR3 protein: CATLTVFPYEQYF

D gene: -
clone size: once
J gene: TRBJ2-5
V gene: TRBV14
CDR3 DNA: TGTGCCAGCAGCCCCGTGGGTTCTAAGACCCAGTACTTC
CDR3 protein: CASSPVGSKTQYF

D gene: -
clone size: -
J gene: TRBJ1-1
V gene: TRBV29-1
CDR3 DNA: TGCAGCGTTGAGCTCGATACCTTCGGGACCTCTGAAGCTTTCTTT
CDR3 protein: CSVELDTFGTSEAFF

D gene: TRBD2
clone size: -
J gene: TRBJ2-1
V gene: TRBV4-2
CDR3 DNA: TGTGCCAGCAGCCAAGACCTACTCGGACTAGCGGGGGGTAACAATGAGCAGTTCTTC
CDR3 protein: CASSQDLLGLAGGNNEQFF

D gene: -
clone size: -
J gene: TRBJ2-1
V gene: TRBV4-3
CDR3 DNA: TGCGCCAGCAGCCAGCAACTTGGGAGCTCCTACAATGAGCAGTTCTTC
CDR3 protein: CASSQQLGSSYNEQFF

D gene: TRBD2
clone size: -
J gene: TRBJ2-1
V gene: TRBV4-3
CDR3 DNA: TGCGCCAGCAGCCAAGGACTAGCGGGGGGAAATGAGCAGTTCTTC
CDR3 protein: CASSQGLAGGNEQFF

D gene: TRBD2
clone size: -
J gene: TRBJ2-1
V gene: TRBV6-4
CDR3 DNA: TGTGCCAGCAGCGTGGGAGCGGGAAGTTACAATGAGCAGTTCTTC
CDR3 protein: CASSVGAGSYNEQFF

D gene: -
clone size: -
J gene: TRBJ1-2
V gene: TRBV6-5
CDR3 DNA: TGTGCCAGCAGTTACGGTCGGGGGACTTATGGCTACACCTTC
CDR3 protein: CASSYGRGTYGYTF

D gene: -
clone size: -
J gene: TRBJ2-7
V gene: TRBV9
CDR3 DNA: TGTGCCAGCAGCGGAGGAGGGGACCCCTACGAGCAGTACTTC
CDR3 protein: CASSGGGDPYEQYF

D gene: -
clone size: -
J gene: TRBJ2-7
V gene: TRBV6-6
CDR3 DNA: TGTGCCAGCTTCCGGGGCTACGAGCAGTACTTC
CDR3 protein: CASFRGYEQYF

D gene: -
clone size: -
J gene: TRBJ2-1
V gene: TRBV18
CDR3 DNA: TGTGCCAGCTCCCCAATAGGCGAGCAGTTCTTC
CDR3 protein: CASSPIGEQFF

D gene: TRBD1
clone size: -
J gene: TRBJ1-3
V gene: TRBV9
CDR3 DNA: TGTGCCAGCAGCGTGGGGACAGCGATTAGCACCATATATTTT
CDR3 protein: CASSVGTAISTIYF

D gene: -
clone size: -
J gene: TRBJ2-7
V gene: TRBV2
CDR3 DNA: TGTGCCAGCAAGCCCTTCCAGGGGCCCTCCTACGAGCAGTACTTC
CDR3 protein: CASKPFQGPSYEQYF

D gene: -
clone size: -
J gene: TRBJ2-6
V gene: TRBV19
CDR3 DNA: TGTGCCAGCGATGGGGGGGACAGCGGTTACTCTGGGGCCAACGTCCTGACTTTC
CDR3 protein: CASDGGDSGYSGANVLTF

D gene: -
clone size: few
J gene: TRBJ1-1
V gene: TRBV7-9
CDR3 DNA: TGTGCCAGCAGCTTAGCGCGGGGCAGGGTGGACACTGAAGCTTTCTTT
CDR3 protein: CASSLARGRVDTEAFF

D gene: -
clone size: -
J gene: TRBJ1-1
V gene: TRBV5-1
CDR3 DNA: TGCGCCAGCAGCTTGGTGGAGAGGCCTGAAGCTTTCTTT
CDR3 protein: CASSLVERPEAFF

D gene: TRBD1
clone size: -
J gene: TRBJ2-7
V gene: TRBV5-1
CDR3 DNA: TGCGCCAGCAGCTTGGCGTGGGACAGAGGGACCTACGAGCAGTACTTC
CDR3 protein: CASSLAWDRGTYEQYF

D gene: -
clone size: -
J gene: TRBJ1-1
V gene: TRBV29-1
CDR3 DNA: TGCAGCGTCCCCTACCGTCAGGGGTCTTTCGCTGAAGCTTTCTTT
CDR3 protein: CSVPYRQGSFAEAFF

D gene: -
clone size: -
J gene: TRBJ2-1
V gene: TRBV30
CDR3 DNA: TGTGCCTGGAGTGTAGGGGGGAACAATGAGCAGTTCTTC
CDR3 protein: CAWSVGGNNEQFF

D gene: TRBD2
clone size: -
J gene: TRBJ2-5
V gene: TRBV29-1
CDR3 DNA: TGCAGCGTTGAAGGACTAGCGGGGGAAGAGACCCAGTACTTC
CDR3 protein: CSVEGLAGEETQYF